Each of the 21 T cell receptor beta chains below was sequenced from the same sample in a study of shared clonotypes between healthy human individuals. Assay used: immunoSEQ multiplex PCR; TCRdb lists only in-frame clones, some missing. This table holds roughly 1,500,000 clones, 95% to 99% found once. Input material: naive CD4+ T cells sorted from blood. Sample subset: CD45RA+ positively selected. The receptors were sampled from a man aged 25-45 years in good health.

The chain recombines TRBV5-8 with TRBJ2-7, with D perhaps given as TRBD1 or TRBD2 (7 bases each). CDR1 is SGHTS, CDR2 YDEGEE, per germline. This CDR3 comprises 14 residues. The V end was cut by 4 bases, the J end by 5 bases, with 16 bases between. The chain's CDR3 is CASSLRQGGNEQYF. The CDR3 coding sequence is TGTGCCAGCAGCCTCCGACAGGGAGGGAACGAGCAGTACTTC.

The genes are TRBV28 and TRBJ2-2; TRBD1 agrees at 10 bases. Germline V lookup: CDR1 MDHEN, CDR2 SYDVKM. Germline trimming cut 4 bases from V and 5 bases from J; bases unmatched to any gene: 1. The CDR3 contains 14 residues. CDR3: CASSWTGGTGELFF. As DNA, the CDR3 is TGTGCCAGCAGTTGGACAGGGGGTACCGGGGAGCTGTTTTTT.

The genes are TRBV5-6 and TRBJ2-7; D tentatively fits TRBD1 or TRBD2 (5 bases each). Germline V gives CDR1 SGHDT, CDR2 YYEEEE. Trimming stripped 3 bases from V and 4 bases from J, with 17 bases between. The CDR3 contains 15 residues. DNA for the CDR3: TGTGCCAGCAGCTACGGGGCGGGCAGGAGTTACGAGCAGTACTTC. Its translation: CASSYGAGRSYEQYF.

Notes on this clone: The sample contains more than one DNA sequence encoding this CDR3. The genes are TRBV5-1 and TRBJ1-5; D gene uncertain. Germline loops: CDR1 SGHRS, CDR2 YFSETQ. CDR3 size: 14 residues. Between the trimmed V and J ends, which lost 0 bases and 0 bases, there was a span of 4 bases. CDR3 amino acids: CASSLAGSNQPQHF. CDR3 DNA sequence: TGCGCCAGCAGCTTGGCCGGTAGCAATCAGCCCCAGCATTTT.

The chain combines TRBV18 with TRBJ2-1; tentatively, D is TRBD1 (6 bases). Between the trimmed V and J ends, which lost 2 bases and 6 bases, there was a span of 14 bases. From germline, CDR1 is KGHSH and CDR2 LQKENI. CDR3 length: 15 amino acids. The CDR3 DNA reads TGTGCCAGCTCACCAAATCAGGAGACAGGCAATGAGCAGTTCTTC. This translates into CASSPNQETGNEQFF.

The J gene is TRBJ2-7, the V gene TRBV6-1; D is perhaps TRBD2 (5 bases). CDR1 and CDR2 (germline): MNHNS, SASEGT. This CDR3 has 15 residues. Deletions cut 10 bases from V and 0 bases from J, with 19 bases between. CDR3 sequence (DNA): TGTGCCATCACCCCCTTAACTAGAACCTCCTACGAGCAGTACTTC. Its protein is CAITPLTRTSYEQYF.

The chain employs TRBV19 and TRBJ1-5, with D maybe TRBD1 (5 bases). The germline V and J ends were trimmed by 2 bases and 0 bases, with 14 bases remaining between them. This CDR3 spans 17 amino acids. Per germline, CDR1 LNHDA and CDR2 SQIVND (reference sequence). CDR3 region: CASSINRGRNSNQPQHF. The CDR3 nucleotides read TGTGCCAGTAGTATAAATAGGGGACGGAATAGCAATCAGCCCCAGCATTTT.

CDR3 DNA sequence: TGTGCCAGCAGCGTAGGTTCCCTCGGCGGGGAGCTGTTTTTT. It specifies CASSVGSLGGELFF. The V gene is TRBV9, the J gene TRBJ2-2; no clear D. V dropped 0 bases and J dropped 7 bases, with 10 bases sitting between them. The CDR3 spans 14 residues. Per germline, CDR1 SGDLS and CDR2 YYNGEE.

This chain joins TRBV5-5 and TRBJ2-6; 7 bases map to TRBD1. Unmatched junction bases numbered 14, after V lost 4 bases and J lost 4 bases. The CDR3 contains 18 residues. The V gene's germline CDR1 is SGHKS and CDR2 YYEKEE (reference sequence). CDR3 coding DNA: TGTGCCAGCAGCCCGAATTCCGACAGGGTGACCGGGGCCAACGTCCTGACTTTC. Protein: CASSPNSDRVTGANVLTF.

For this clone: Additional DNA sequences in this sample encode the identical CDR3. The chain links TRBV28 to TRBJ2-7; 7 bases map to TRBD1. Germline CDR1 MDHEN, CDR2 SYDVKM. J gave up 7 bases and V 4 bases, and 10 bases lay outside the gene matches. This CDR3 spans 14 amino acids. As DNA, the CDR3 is TGTGCCAGCAGTTCCGGGACAGAGCTACGGGAGCAGTACTTC. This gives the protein CASSSGTELREQYF.

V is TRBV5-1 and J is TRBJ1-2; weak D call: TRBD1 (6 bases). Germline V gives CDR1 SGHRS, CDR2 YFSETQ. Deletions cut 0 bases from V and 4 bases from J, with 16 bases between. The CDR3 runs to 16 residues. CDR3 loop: CASSLDPGTLGYGYTF. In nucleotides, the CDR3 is TGCGCCAGCAGCTTGGATCCAGGGACACTCGGCTATGGCTACACCTTC.

The CDR3 sequence is CASSILGTENTEAFF. The CDR3 nucleotides read TGTGCCAGTAGTATTCTGGGGACAGAAAACACTGAAGCTTTCTTT. The rearrangement uses TRBV19 and TRBJ1-1, with 7 bases that match TRBD1. This CDR3 has 15 residues. Trimming at V came to 3 bases and at J to 2 bases, leaving 6 bases not matched to a gene. CDR1 LNHDA and CDR2 SQIVND come from the germline V gene (reference sequence).

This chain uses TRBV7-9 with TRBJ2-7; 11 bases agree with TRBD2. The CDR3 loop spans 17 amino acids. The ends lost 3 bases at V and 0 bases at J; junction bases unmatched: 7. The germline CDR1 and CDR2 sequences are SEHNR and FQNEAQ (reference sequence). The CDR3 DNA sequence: TGTGCCAGCAGCTTCGCGGGACTAGCGGCGAGCTCCTACGAGCAGTACTTC. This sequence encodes CASSFAGLAASSYEQYF.

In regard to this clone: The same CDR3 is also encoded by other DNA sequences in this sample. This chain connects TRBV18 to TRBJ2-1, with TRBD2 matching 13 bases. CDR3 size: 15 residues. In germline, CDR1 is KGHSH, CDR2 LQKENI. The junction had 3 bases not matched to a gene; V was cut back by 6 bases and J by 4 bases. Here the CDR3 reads CASSRTSGSYNEQFF. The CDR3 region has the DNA TGTGCCAGCTCCCGGACTAGCGGGAGTTACAATGAGCAGTTCTTC.

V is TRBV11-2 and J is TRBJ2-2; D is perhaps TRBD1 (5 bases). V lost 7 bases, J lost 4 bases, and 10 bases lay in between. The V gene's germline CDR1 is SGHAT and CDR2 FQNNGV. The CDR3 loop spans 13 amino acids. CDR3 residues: CASTQGVTGELFF. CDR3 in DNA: TGTGCCAGCACCCAAGGGGTCACCGGGGAGCTGTTTTTT.

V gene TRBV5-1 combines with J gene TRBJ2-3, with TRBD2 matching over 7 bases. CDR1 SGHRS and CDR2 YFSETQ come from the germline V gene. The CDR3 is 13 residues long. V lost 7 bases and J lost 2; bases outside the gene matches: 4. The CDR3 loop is CASRREVTDTQYF. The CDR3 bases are TGCGCCAGCCGTCGGGAGGTCACAGATACGCAGTATTTT.

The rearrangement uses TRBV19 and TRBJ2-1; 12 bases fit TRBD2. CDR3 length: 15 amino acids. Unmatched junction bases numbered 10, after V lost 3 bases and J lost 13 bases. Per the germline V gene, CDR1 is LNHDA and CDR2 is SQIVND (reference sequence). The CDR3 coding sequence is TGTGCCAGTAGTATGCGTTGGCTAGCGGGAGGGGAACAGTTCTTC. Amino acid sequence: CASSMRWLAGGEQFF.

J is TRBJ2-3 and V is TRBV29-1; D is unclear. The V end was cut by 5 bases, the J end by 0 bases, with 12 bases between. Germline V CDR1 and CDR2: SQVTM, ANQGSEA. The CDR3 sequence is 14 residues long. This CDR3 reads CSVLTISSTDTQYF. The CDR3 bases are TGCAGCGTTCTGACCATATCTAGCACAGATACGCAGTATTTT.

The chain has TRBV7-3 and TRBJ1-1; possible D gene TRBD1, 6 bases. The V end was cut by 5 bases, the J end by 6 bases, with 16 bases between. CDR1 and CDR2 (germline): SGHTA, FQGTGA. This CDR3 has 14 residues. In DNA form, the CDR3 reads TGTGCCAGCAGCCCCACAGGGCAAGGCGCTGAAGCTTTCTTT. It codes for CASSPTGQGAEAFF.

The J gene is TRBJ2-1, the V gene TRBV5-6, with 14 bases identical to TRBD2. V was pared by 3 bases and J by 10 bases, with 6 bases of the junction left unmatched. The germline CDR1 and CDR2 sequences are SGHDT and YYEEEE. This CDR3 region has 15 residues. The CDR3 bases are TGTGCCAGCAGCTCGACTAGCGGGAGGGCCAGGGAGCAGTTCTTC. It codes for CASSSTSGRAREQFF. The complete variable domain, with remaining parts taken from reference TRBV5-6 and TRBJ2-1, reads DAGVTQSPTHLIKTRGQQVTLRCSPKSGHDTVSWYQQALGQGPQFIFQYYEEEERQRGNFPDRFSGHQFPNYSSELNVNALLLGDSALYLCASSSTSGRAREQFFGPGTRLTVL.

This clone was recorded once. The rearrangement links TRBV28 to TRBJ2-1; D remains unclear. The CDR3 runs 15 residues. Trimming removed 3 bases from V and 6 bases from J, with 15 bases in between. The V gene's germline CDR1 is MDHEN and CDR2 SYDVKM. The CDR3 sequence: CASSLYPKPGNEQFF. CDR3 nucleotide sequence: TGTGCCAGCAGTTTGTACCCGAAACCGGGCAATGAGCAGTTCTTC.